Detailed here is one T cell receptor (beta chain). Antigen unknown. A junction end diverges from the germline sequence, so it may reflect a read error. The same CDR3 arises from other DNA sequences in this sample as well. The CDR3 covers 15 residues. The germline CDR1 and CDR2 sequences are MGHRA and YSYEKL. The data were taken from a study of metastatic and nonmetastatic thyroid tumors. About the research overall: For malignant and benign thyroid patients, tumor or nodule tissue and blood were the sources whose repertoires were compared.

Whole-study findings and limits: Within blood and tumor, benign nodules reportedly had significantly lower TCR beta diversity than malignant thyroid tumors did.

How the authors handled the data: Clinicopathological groups supplied CDR3 differences that were used to build a distant-metastasis classifier for papillary thyroid cancer. TCRdb re-clonotyped the PCR reads via MiXCR. V and J calls and clone size were set by TCRdb, not the authors. Of approximately 60,000 clones detected, more than 25% appear once; the ten largest clones hold roughly 15%. Patients underwent thyroid surgery, and none had received any treatment before it. The sample comprised blood. The V call is TRBV4-1, the J call TRBJ1-5; tentative D call: TRBD1 (5 bases). The TCR was taken from a female donor with papillary thyroid cancer or a benign thyroid nodule (not recorded which). Some clones in this sample may be carry-over from other donors' samples. CDR3 sequence reads: CASSQGSGSNQPQHF. The CDR3 DNA sequence: TGCGCCAGCAGCCAAGGTTCAGGGAGCAACCAGCCCCAGCATTTT.